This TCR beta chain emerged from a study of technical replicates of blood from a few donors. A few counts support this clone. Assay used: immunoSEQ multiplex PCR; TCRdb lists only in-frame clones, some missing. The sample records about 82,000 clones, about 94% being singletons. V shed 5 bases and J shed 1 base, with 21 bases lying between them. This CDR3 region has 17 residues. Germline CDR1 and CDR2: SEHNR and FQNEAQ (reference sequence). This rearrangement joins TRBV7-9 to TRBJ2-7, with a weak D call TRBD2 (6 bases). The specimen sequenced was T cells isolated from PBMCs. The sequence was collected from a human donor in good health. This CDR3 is CASSPGGKSEGSYEQYF. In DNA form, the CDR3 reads TGTGCCAGCAGCCCAGGAGGGAAGTCGGAAGGATCCTACGAGCAGTACTTC.